The rows below give T cell receptor beta chains drawn from one sample of a study of T cells in Graves' hyperthyroidism and ophthalmopathy. A single record per CDR3 protein comes from TCRdb applying MiXCR to the multiplex PCR reads. Counted here are 600,000 to 850,000 distinct CDR3 sequences, around 19% occurring once; the ten biggest clones make up about a sixth. Source material: blood. These receptors were collected from a woman aged 45-59 years with Graves' hyperthyroidism that later progressed to Graves' ophthalmopathy. Each CDR3 is given with its conserved first and last residue. A D gene is named only where the DNA matches it firmly. Rows give clone size only sometimes, using once, few, many, or a class for an expanded clone.

D gene	V gene	clone size	J gene	CDR3 DNA	CDR3 protein
NA	TRBV27	NA	TRBJ1-2	TGTGCCAGCCGGAGTACGGGGGATCGGCACTATGGCTACACCTTC	CASRSTGDRHYGYTF
TRBD1	TRBV30	few	TRBJ1-1	TGTGCCTGCTCATCGGACAGGCCTGAAGCTTTCTTT	CACSSDRPEAFF
NA	TRBV5-1	few	TRBJ2-2	TGCGCCAGCAGCTTGGGGGGAATCGACACCGGGGAGCTGTTTTTT	CASSLGGIDTGELFF
TRBD2	TRBV11-2	few	TRBJ2-5	TGTGCCAGCAGCTTAGGGGGTACTAGCGGGGGGGCCTGGGAGACCCAGTACTTC	CASSLGGTSGGAWETQYF
NA	TRBV5-1	few	TRBJ1-1	TGCGCCAGTACTCGAGCGGGAGGGATCGGCACTGAAGCTTTCTTT	CASTRAGGIGTEAFF
NA	TRBV5-1	NA	TRBJ1-1	TGCGCCAGCAGCTTGGACACCCTAGAGGAGGCAGCGCTGAACACTGGAGCTTTCTTT	CASSLDTLEEAALNTGAFF
NA	TRBV2	NA	TRBJ1-5	TGTGCCAGCAGTGAACCCCTGAAGAGCGGCCATCAGCCCCAGCATTTT	CASSEPLKSGHQPQHF
TRBD1	TRBV9	NA	TRBJ1-2	TGTGCCAGCAGCGCAACGGGACAGGGTAACTATGGCTACACCTTC	CASSATGQGNYGYTF
TRBD2	TRBV12-3/TRBV12-4	few	TRBJ2-3	TGTGCCAGCAGATCCGGGACTAGCGGGGGGGAGTTAACGCAGTATTTT	CASRSGTSGGELTQYF
NA	TRBV6-2/TRBV6-3	many	TRBJ1-2	TGTGCCAGCACCACGTTTGCCCTTGGCTATGGCTACACCTTC	CASTTFALGYGYTF